This T cell receptor (beta chain) was found in a study of cytomegalovirus exposure and HLA in healthy donors. The V gene's germline CDR1 is SGHRS and CDR2 YFSETQ. V shed 4 bases, J shed 5 bases, and the junction held 1 base outside the gene matches. This CDR3 region has 14 residues. As regards this clone: Its antigen is as yet unknown.

Study-level results: A later analysis associated roughly 15,000 TCR beta sequences with HLA alleles at a 0.05 false discovery rate. As a later analysis showed, several of the most significant clusters appeared to be linked to common viral pathogens.

Vbeta (60) and Jbeta (13) primers were used in the PCR. Here immunoSEQ multiplex PCR was the method, and the copy in TCRdb shows in-frame clones only, minus some. The data hold approximately 150,000 clones, with about 82% observed a single time. Every donor was a healthy person donating bone marrow. This chain uses TRBV5-1 with TRBJ2-2; 11 bases are a match to TRBD2. The specimen was PBMCs. The origin of this receptor is a woman under 40 in good health and CMV-seropositive. The CDR3 spells CASSIAGGTGELFF. The CDR3 coding sequence is TGCGCCAGCAGCATAGCGGGGGGGACCGGGGAGCTGTTTTTT. Drawing the rest from reference TRBV5-1 and TRBJ2-2, the complete variable domain is KAGVTQTPRYLIKTRGQQVTLSCSPISGHRSVSWYQQTPGQGLQFLFEYFSETQRNKGNFPGRFSGRQFSNSRSEMNVSTLELGDSALYLCASSIAGGTGELFFGEGSRLTVL.